This T cell receptor beta chain was recovered during a study of CD8+ T cells in alopecia areata. Study context: Skin grafts from approximately 6-12-month-old C3H/HeJ donors with spontaneous alopecia were placed on approximately 6-11-week-old female C3H/HeJ mice.

The germline V and J ends were trimmed by 6 bases and 0 bases, with 10 bases remaining between them. The CDR3 contains 14 residues. Germline V gene lookup returns CDR1 NSQYPW and CDR2 LRSPGD (reference sequence). A remark on this clone: Mouse gene names apply. The read terminates 4 residues before the CDR3 end, so the remaining end is supplied by the germline J gene.

In each case, RNA was isolated and then reverse transcribed into cDNA as the sequencing template. Assay used: immunoSEQ multiplex PCR; TCRdb lists only in-frame clones, some missing. This sample comprises about 110,000 clones, none seen once only. This receptor was taken from a C3H/HeJ mouse with alopecia areata. The strain is characterized by the MHC haplotype H2-k. The chain couples TRBV1 to TRBJ2-5, with D unresolved. The material sequenced was lesional skin. The part of the CDR3 DNA that was read is TGCACCTGCAGACAGAATTTTAACCAAGAC. It specifies CTCRQNFNQD. The whole CDR3 is CTCRQNFNQDTQYF.